Below, 2 T cell receptor beta chains from the same sample are listed, as sequenced in a study of T cells in Graves' hyperthyroidism and ophthalmopathy. The TCR beta CDR3 regions underwent amplification using RNA transcripts as the source. Using the HTBI primer set, a first-round RT-PCR was run on the TCR CDR3. TCRdb used MiXCR to reprocess the multiplex PCR reads, holding one entry per CDR3 protein. The sample holds under 650,000 distinct CDR3 sequences; under 20% are singletons and the top ten take less than 4.5%. Sequencing input: blood. All receptors come from a woman aged 25 to 39 with Graves' hyperthyroidism.

The V call is TRBV29-1, the J call TRBJ2-7, with D possibly being TRBD2 (6 bases). Germline V gene sequence: CDR1 SQVTM, CDR2 ANQGSEA. V was shortened by 4 bases and J by 0 bases, with 10 bases between the two germline ends. CDR3 size: 13 residues. The CDR3 loop is CSVVEGGSYEQYF. CDR3 DNA sequence: TGCAGCGTTGTGGAGGGTGGCTCCTACGAGCAGTACTTC.

The genes are TRBV28 and TRBJ2-5; D may be TRBD2 (5 bases). Germline V gives CDR1 MDHEN, CDR2 SYDVKM. The CDR3 runs to 14 residues. This CDR3 is CGSRGWAIQETQYF. CDR3 bases: TGTGGCAGTCGGGGTTGGGCCATCCAAGAGACCCAGTACTTC.